Listed below are T cell receptor beta chains from one sample, sequenced in a study of T cell responses to AZD1222 COVID-19 vaccine. Libraries were prepared by immunoSEQ multiplex PCR; TCRdb keeps only in-frame clonotypes and omits some of them. The data hold 150,000 to 200,000 clones, with 80% to 90% observed a single time. The sequences come from peripheral blood, collected on day 0 of AZD1222 vaccination. The source is an adult in good health. CDR3s include the opening cysteine and the closing phenylalanine or tryptophan. Fields, in order: CDR3 protein, J gene, V gene.

CDR3aa: CATSDAYSNQPQHF
j_gene: TRBJ1-5
v_gene: TRBV24-1

CDR3aa: CASSPSGRNTDTQYF
j_gene: TRBJ2-3
v_gene: TRBV7-9

CDR3aa: CASSETTDTQYF
j_gene: TRBJ2-3
v_gene: TRBV19

CDR3aa: CASSQGRQGGNQPQHF
j_gene: TRBJ1-5
v_gene: TRBV4-3

CDR3aa: CASSLVKEARQPQHF
j_gene: TRBJ1-5
v_gene: TRBV5-6

CDR3aa: CASSPKGGDYGYTF
j_gene: TRBJ1-2
v_gene: TRBV18

CDR3aa: CASSEGRGLYGYTF
j_gene: TRBJ1-2
v_gene: TRBV2

CDR3aa: CASPPVANSPLHF
j_gene: TRBJ1-6
v_gene: TRBV28

CDR3aa: CSVHDRGSEAFF
j_gene: TRBJ1-1
v_gene: TRBV29-1

CDR3aa: CASSPGRLAGDNEQFF
j_gene: TRBJ2-1
v_gene: TRBV4-2

CDR3aa: CAWSEGSGYGYTF
j_gene: TRBJ1-2
v_gene: TRBV30